The entry that follows covers one T cell receptor (beta chain) sequence. What it binds is unknown. V shed 0 bases, J shed 5 bases, and the junction held 1 base outside the gene matches. CDR3 length equals 13 residues. CDR1 is SGHNT, CDR2 YYREEE, per germline (reference sequence). The record originates from a study of cytomegalovirus exposure and HLA in healthy donors. Overall study findings and caveats: In a later analysis, the majority of CMV-associated beta chains seemingly showed HLA restriction. According to the study, 180 or so TCR beta chains were cytomegalovirus-associated. Reports state that TCR beta sequences accurately predicted most subjects' HLA-A and HLA-B alleles.

PCR employed 60 Vbeta and 13 Jbeta primers. Data came from immunoSEQ multiplex PCR; TCRdb stores just in-frame clones and leaves some out. The table lists more than 75,000 clones, 74% of them singletons. This receptor was obtained from a woman aged 50 to 60 in good health and CMV-seropositive. Sequenced sample: PBMCs. The genes are TRBV5-4 and TRBJ1-2, with TRBD1 matching 7 bases. CDR3 sequence (DNA): TGTGCCAGCAGCTTGGCAGGGGGGTATGGCTACACCTTC. It is translated as CASSLAGGYGYTF.